This passage covers 3 T cell receptor beta chains from one sample sequenced in a study of blood T cell repertoires in COVID-19. Repertoires were generated with immunoSEQ multiplex PCR, while TCRdb's copy carries only in-frame clones and drops some. In the table there are about 95,000 clones, about 89% of which are singletons. The material sequenced was peripheral blood. The receptors originated from a human donor in a cohort sampled during active COVID-19.

V usage is TRBV6-5 and J usage is TRBJ1-2; D ambiguous. Germline CDR1 and CDR2: MNHEY and SVGAGI. V lost 0 bases and J 2 bases, leaving 7 bases between the germline ends. CDR3 length: 14 residues. The CDR3 sequence: CASSYSTENYGYTF. In DNA, the CDR3 is TGTGCCAGCAGTTACTCGACTGAAAACTATGGCTACACCTTC.

This rearrangement joins TRBV7-2 to TRBJ1-5; D unclear. In germline, CDR1 is SGHTA, CDR2 FQGNSA. The CDR3 covers 13 residues. The V and J ends lost 4 bases and 3 bases respectively, with 7 bases between them. The CDR3 DNA sequence: TGTGCCAGCAGCTCGCAGGTCAATCAGCCCCAGCATTTT. This sequence encodes CASSSQVNQPQHF.

This clone has just a few counts. The sample has other DNA sequences that encode this CDR3 too. The rearrangement links TRBV18 to TRBJ1-1; weak D call: TRBD1 (6 bases). V lost 3 bases to trimming and J lost 1 base, with 6 bases between them. The CDR3 is 13 residues long. Germline V CDR1 and CDR2: KGHSH, LQKENI. This CDR3 reads CASSPGQNTEAFF. In DNA form, the CDR3 reads TGTGCCAGCTCACCGGGACAGAACACTGAAGCTTTCTTT.